A single sample is the source of the 5 T cell receptor beta chains below, sequenced in a study of T cell responses to AZD1222 COVID-19 vaccine. Profiling relied on immunoSEQ multiplex PCR, and the TCRdb table lists in-frame clones only, not all of them. The table records more than 90,000 clones, more than 85% of them present only once. The sample here was peripheral blood, taken 28 days after the second AZD1222 dose. These receptors were taken from an adult who received the AZD1222 COVID-19 vaccine.

The rearrangement uses TRBV6-5 and TRBJ2-1; D possibly corresponds to TRBD1 (6 bases). The germline V gene encodes CDR1 MNHEY and CDR2 SVGAGI. The CDR3 is 14 residues long. V was shortened by 7 bases and J by 7 bases, with 17 bases between the two germline ends. CDR3 protein: CASTFPIRGNEQFF. The CDR3 bases are TGTGCCAGCACCTTTCCGATTAGGGGGAATGAGCAGTTCTTC.

For the CDR3, the DNA is TGTGCCAGCAGCTTAGTACATTCCTACGAGCAGTACTTC. As protein: CASSLVHSYEQYF. V is TRBV11-2 and J is TRBJ2-7; D not resolved. CDR1 and CDR2 (germline): SGHAT, FQNNGV. Trimming pared 1 base from V and 1 base from J, leaving 5 bases between. The CDR3 is made up of 13 amino acids.

The chain couples TRBV9 to TRBJ2-7; 10 bases align to TRBD1. Trimming cost V 0 bases and J 5 bases; bases outside gene matches: 5. The CDR3 is 15 residues long. CDR1 is SGDLS and CDR2 is YYNGEE in the germline V gene. CDR3 residues: CASSVEGQGWDEQYF. For the CDR3, the DNA is TGTGCCAGCAGCGTAGAGGGACAGGGGTGGGACGAGCAGTACTTC.

The chain uses TRBV7-2 and TRBJ2-2, with D unclear. Deletions cut 1 base from V and 3 bases from J, with 9 bases between. The germline gives CDR1 SGHTA, CDR2 FQGNSA. The length of the CDR3 is 15 residues. The CDR3 DNA sequence: TGTGCCAGCAGCTTAGGCCGGCAGGACACCGGGGAGCTGTTTTTT. This sequence encodes CASSLGRQDTGELFF.

J is TRBJ1-2 and V is TRBV14; D not resolved. The CDR3 loop spans 15 amino acids. V lost 0 bases and J lost 8, with 16 bases in between. From germline, CDR1 is SGHDN and CDR2 FVKESK. CDR3 DNA: TGTGCCAGCAGCCAAGACTTTCGCGGGTCGGGAGGCTACACCTTC. This codes for CASSQDFRGSGGYTF. The complete variable domain, with remaining parts taken from reference TRBV14 and TRBJ1-2, reads EAGVTQFPSHSVIEKGQTVTLRCDPISGHDNLYWYRRVMGKEIKFLLHFVKESKQDESGMPNNRFLAERTGGTYSTLKVQPAELEDSGVYFCASSQDFRGSGGYTFGSGTRLTVV.